The 18 T cell receptor beta chains listed next were all sequenced from one sample in a study of cytomegalovirus exposure and HLA in healthy donors. The PCR made use of 60 Vbeta and 13 Jbeta primers. The method was immunoSEQ multiplex PCR; TCRdb's version includes in-frame clones alone and lacks a portion of them. The profile covers under 45,000 clones, with 60% to 75% appearing a single time and approximately 7% taken by the ten largest. Sequenced: PBMCs. All receptors come from a man under 40 in good health and CMV-seronegative.

This clone showed up just a few times. The rearrangement links TRBV25-1 to TRBJ2-7; TRBD2 aligns across 12 bases. V was pared by 8 bases and J by 9 bases, with 8 bases of the junction left unmatched. This CDR3 has 13 residues. Germline assignment: CDR1 MGHDK and CDR2 SYGVNS. This CDR3 reads CASGLAGLSAQYF. Written as DNA, the CDR3 is TGTGCCAGCGGACTAGCGGGGCTTAGCGCGCAGTACTTC.

The J gene is TRBJ2-7, the V gene TRBV4-1; TRBD1 matches 7 bases. CDR3 length: 17 amino acids. Germline V gene sequence: CDR1 MGHRA, CDR2 YSYEKL. With 3 bases clipped from V and 0 bases from J, the junction kept 11 bases outside the gene matches. The CDR3 DNA follows: TGCGCCAGCAGCCAGGTGAAAGGGGGCCTCAGCTCCTACGAGCAGTACTTC. It specifies CASSQVKGGLSSYEQYF.

CDR3: CATSRGQTNYGYTF. CDR3 in DNA: TGTGCCACCAGCAGAGGACAGACCAACTATGGCTACACCTTC. The rearrangement links TRBV15 to TRBJ1-2; maybe TRBD1 (5 bases). V was pared by 1 base and J by 2 bases, with 8 bases between. CDR1 is LNHNV and CDR2 is YYDKDF in the germline V gene (reference sequence). CDR3 size: 14 residues.

This chain connects TRBV7-9 to TRBJ1-5; the match to TRBD1 covers 7 bases. Germline CDR1 reads SEHNR; CDR2 reads FQNEAQ (reference sequence). Trimming removed 8 bases from V and 5 bases from J; junction bases left unmatched: 6. This CDR3 has 13 amino acids. For the CDR3, the DNA is TGTGCCAGCGGGGAAACAGGGGATCAGCCCCAGCATTTT. Its protein product is CASGETGDQPQHF.

The chain combines TRBV2 with TRBJ1-1; TRBD1 might be the D (5 bases). Germline loops: CDR1 SNHLY, CDR2 FYNNEI. V lost 11 bases, J lost 4 bases, and 11 bases lay in between. The CDR3 covers 11 residues. The CDR3 sequence is CAVGHGTEAFF. CDR3 DNA sequence: TGTGCCGTAGGACACGGCACTGAAGCTTTCTTT. Using reference TRBV2 and TRBJ1-1 for the parts outside the CDR3, the full variable domain is EPEVTQTPSHQVTQMGQEVILRCVPISNHLYFYWYRQILGQKVEFLVSFYNNEISEKSEIFDDQFSVERPDGSNFTLKIRSTKLEDSAMYFCAVGHGTEAFFGQGTRLTVV.

The rearrangement joins TRBV19 to TRBJ1-6, with D uncertain. With 3 bases removed from V and 8 bases from J, the gap between germline ends came to 11 bases. The CDR3 contains 14 residues. CDR1 LNHDA and CDR2 SQIVND come from the germline V gene (reference sequence). CDR3 in DNA: TGTGCCAGTAGTATCGTTACTTCGGATTCACCCCTCCACTTT. Translation: CASSIVTSDSPLHF.

The CDR3 region is CASSLDRIAYEQYF. CDR3 coding DNA: TGTGCCAGCAGCCTGGACAGGATCGCCTACGAGCAGTACTTC. The gene calls are TRBV5-6 and TRBJ2-7; 7 bases align to TRBD1. Per germline, CDR1 SGHDT and CDR2 YYEEEE. With 4 bases clipped from V and 2 bases from J, the junction kept 6 bases outside the gene matches. The CDR3 contains 14 residues.

For this clone: One junction end disagrees with the germline gene, perhaps due to a read error. The genes are TRBV7-7 and TRBJ2-2, with 8 bases matching TRBD2. The CDR3 totals 17 residues. In germline, CDR1 is SSHAT, CDR2 FNYEAQ (reference sequence). This CDR3 reads CASSLLRGLGDTGELFF. For the CDR3, the DNA is TGTGCTAGCAGCTTGCTGAGGGGACTAGGAGACACCGGGGAGCTGTTTTTT.

V and J are TRBV11-2 and TRBJ2-2, with 13 nucleotides matching TRBD2. The CDR3 covers 17 residues. Germline CDR1 is SGHAT and CDR2 is FQNNGV. The ends lost 4 bases at V and 6 bases at J; junction bases unmatched: 8. The CDR3 sequence: CASSWTSGRSRPGELFF. CDR3 DNA sequence: TGTGCCAGCAGCTGGACTAGCGGGAGATCGAGACCCGGGGAGCTGTTTTTT.

The rearrangement joins TRBV4-3 to TRBJ1-2, with D perhaps matching TRBD1 (5 bases). Germline loops: CDR1 LGHNA, CDR2 YSLEER. The CDR3 length is 15 residues. Trimming removed 0 bases from V and 3 bases from J, with 11 bases in between. CDR3 nucleotide sequence: TGCGCCAGCAGCCAAGATCAAGGGGATGACTATGGCTACACCTTC. Translated: CASSQDQGDDYGYTF.

This chain links TRBV6-5 with TRBJ1-4; possible D gene TRBD1, 6 bases. Germline-derived CDR1 and CDR2 are MNHEY and SVGAGI. The CDR3 has 16 residues. Trimming took 0 bases from V and 4 from J, leaving 12 bases between them. In DNA, the CDR3 is TGTGCCAGCAGTTACTCCAGGGGCCCCCTTAATGAAAAACTGTTTTTT. Its translation is CASSYSRGPLNEKLFF.

The chain employs TRBV5-1 and TRBJ2-5, with a possible D match to TRBD2 (6 bases). CDR1 is SGHRS and CDR2 is YFSETQ in the germline V gene. Trimming took off 2 bases at V and 9 bases at J, with 23 bases between the two ends. The CDR3 spans 16 residues. The CDR3 nucleotides read TGCGCCAGCAGCTTTAGCGGAGCCCCCCCCCAGCCGGCCCAGTACTTC. The encoded protein is CASSFSGAPPQPAQYF.

The J gene is TRBJ1-2, the V gene TRBV28; D is perhaps TRBD1 (5 bases). CDR1 is MDHEN and CDR2 is SYDVKM in the germline V gene. The CDR3 runs to 12 residues. V lost 5 bases to trimming and J lost 5 bases, with 9 bases between them. CDR3 in amino acids: CASSRQLYGYTF. The CDR3 bases are TGTGCCAGCAGTCGACAGCTGTATGGCTACACCTTC.

The chain couples TRBV7-9 to TRBJ2-7, with 7 bases lining up with TRBD1. V lost 5 bases to trimming and J lost 3 bases; unmatched junction nucleotides: 4. CDR1 and CDR2 from the germline V gene are SEHNR and FQNEAQ (reference sequence). The CDR3 sequence is 13 residues long. The CDR3 loop is CASSTNRGYEQYF. The CDR3 DNA reads TGTGCCAGCAGCACTAACAGGGGCTACGAGCAGTACTTC.

This chain connects TRBV11-2 to TRBJ2-1; 15 bases fit TRBD2. There are 16 residues in the CDR3. Germline V CDR1 and CDR2: SGHAT, FQNNGV. The V and J ends lost 5 bases and 8 bases, in that order; junction bases with no gene match: 7. This CDR3 reads CASSPGLAGGADEQFF. The DNA for the CDR3 is TGTGCCAGCAGCCCGGGACTAGCGGGAGGTGCGGATGAGCAGTTCTTC.

The rearrangement links TRBV4-1 to TRBJ1-2; 8 bases are a match to TRBD1. CDR1 and CDR2 from the germline V gene are MGHRA and YSYEKL. Trimming removed 2 bases from V and 4 bases from J; junction bases left unmatched: 9. The CDR3 loop spans 16 amino acids. CDR3 sequence: CASSQYPDRDTYGYTF. The CDR3, as DNA: TGCGCCAGCAGCCAATACCCGGACAGGGATACCTATGGCTACACCTTC.

V is TRBV28 and J is TRBJ1-2; D is unresolved. The CDR3 runs 12 residues. Germline V gene sequence: CDR1 MDHEN, CDR2 SYDVKM. V was pared by 6 bases and J by 7 bases, with 12 bases between. The DNA for the CDR3 is TGTGCCAGCAGGCTCAGGCTAATTGGCTACACCTTC. Translation gives CASRLRLIGYTF.

The gene calls are TRBV21-1 and TRBJ2-7; the tabulated D call, TRBD1, remains unverified against the DNA. TRBV21-1 is noted as a pseudogene. This CDR3 has 14 amino acids. The CDR3 nucleotides are TGTGCCAGCAGCCCCATCAGGGGGTTATACGAGCAGTACTTC. Its protein is CASSPIRGLYEQYF.